This TCR beta chain was captured by sequencing in a study of human T cells and chemical hapten exposure. Study-level background: Patch tests applied 0.01% DPC to the upper back, read at 6 days. Study-wide results and limits: Significantly greater numbers of large CDR3 similarity clusters came from expanded TCRs than from controls.

Time point in this sample: patch test 2, 6 weeks after DPC sensitization. Noted treatment: therapeutic diphenylcyclopropenone sensitization with weekly scalp DPC. In the case of this clonotype: Its antigen remains unidentified.

CDR1 and CDR2 from the germline V gene are LNHDA and SQIVND (reference sequence). V was clipped by 1 base and J by 6 bases; unmatched bases: 2. This CDR3 has 15 residues. TCRdb processed the RACE reads anew with MiXCR; each CDR3 protein has one entry. Found here are under 100,000 distinct CDR3 sequences, more than 9.5% of them singletons; the top ten hold about 3%. The starting material was whole blood, obtained in connection with sensitization to the hapten diphenylcyclopropenone (DPC). This TCR was sampled from a middle-aged woman with alopecia areata. Some clones in this sample may be carry-over from other donors' samples. The gene calls are TRBV19 and TRBJ1-5; 11 nucleotides agree with TRBD1. This chain's CDR3 is CASSIGTGGTQPQHF. The CDR3 region has the DNA TGTGCCAGTAGTATAGGGACAGGGGGCACTCAGCCCCAGCATTTT.